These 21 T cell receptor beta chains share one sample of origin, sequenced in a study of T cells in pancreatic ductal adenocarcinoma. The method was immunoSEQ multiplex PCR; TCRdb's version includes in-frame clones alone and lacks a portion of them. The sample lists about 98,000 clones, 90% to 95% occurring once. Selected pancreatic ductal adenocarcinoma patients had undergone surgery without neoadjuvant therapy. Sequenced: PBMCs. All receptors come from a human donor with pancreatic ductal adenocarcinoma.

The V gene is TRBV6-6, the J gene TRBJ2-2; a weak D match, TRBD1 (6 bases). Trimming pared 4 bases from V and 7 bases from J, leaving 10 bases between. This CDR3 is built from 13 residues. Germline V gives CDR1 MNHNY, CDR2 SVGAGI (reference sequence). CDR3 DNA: TGTGCCAGCAGTTCGCAGGGGATCGGGGAGCTGTTTTTT. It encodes CASSSQGIGELFF.

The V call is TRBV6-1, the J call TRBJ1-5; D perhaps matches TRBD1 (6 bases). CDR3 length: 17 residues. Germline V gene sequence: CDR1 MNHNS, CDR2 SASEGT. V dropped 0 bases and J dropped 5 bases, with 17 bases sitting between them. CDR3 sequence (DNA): TGTGCCAGCAGTGAAGCTCGAGCAGGGGATCGCTATCAGCCCCAGCATTTT. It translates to CASSEARAGDRYQPQHF.

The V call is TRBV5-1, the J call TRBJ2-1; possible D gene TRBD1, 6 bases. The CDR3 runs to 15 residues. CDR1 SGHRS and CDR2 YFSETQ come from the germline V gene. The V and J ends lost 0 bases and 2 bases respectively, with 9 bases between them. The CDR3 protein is CASSLEGQTYNEQFF. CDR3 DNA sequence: TGCGCCAGCAGCTTGGAAGGACAGACCTACAATGAGCAGTTCTTC.

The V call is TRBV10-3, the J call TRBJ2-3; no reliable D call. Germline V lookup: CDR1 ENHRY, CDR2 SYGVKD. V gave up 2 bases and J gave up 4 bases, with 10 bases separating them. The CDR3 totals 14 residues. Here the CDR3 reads CAISEEVSADTQYF. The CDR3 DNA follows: TGTGCCATCAGTGAGGAGGTATCCGCAGATACGCAGTATTTT.

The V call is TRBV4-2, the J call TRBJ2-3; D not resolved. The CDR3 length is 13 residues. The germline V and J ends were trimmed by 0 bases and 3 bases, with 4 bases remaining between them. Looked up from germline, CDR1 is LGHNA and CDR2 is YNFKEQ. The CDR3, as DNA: TGTGCCAGCAGCCAAGATGAGACAGATACGCAGTATTTT. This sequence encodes CASSQDETDTQYF.

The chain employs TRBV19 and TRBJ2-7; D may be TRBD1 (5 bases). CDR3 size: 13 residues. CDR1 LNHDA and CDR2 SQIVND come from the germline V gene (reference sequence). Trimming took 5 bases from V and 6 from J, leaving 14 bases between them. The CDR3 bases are TGTGCCAGTAGTCCATCATTGGGGCTCGAGCAGTACTTC. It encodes CASSPSLGLEQYF.

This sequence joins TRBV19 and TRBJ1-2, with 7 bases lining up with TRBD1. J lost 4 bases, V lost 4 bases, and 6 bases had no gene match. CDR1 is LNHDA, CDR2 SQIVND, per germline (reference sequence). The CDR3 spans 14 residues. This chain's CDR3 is CASSTFGTVYGYTF. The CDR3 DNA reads TGTGCCAGTAGTACGTTCGGGACAGTCTATGGCTACACCTTC. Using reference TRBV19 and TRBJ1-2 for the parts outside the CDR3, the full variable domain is DGGITQSPKYLFRKEGQNVTLSCEQNLNHDAMYWYRQDPGQGLRLIYYSQIVNDFQKGDIAEGYSVSREKKESFPLTVTSAQKNPTAFYLCASSTFGTVYGYTFGSGTRLTVV.

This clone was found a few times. CDR3 bases: TGTGCCAGTAAGACTGAGACAGGGAGTAGCTATGGCTACACCTTC. Translated, it gives CASKTETGSSYGYTF. This chain connects TRBV19 to TRBJ1-2; 7 positions match TRBD1. The CDR3 runs to 15 residues. From germline, CDR1 is LNHDA and CDR2 SQIVND (reference sequence). V was pared by 7 bases and J by 4 bases, with 12 bases of the junction left unmatched.

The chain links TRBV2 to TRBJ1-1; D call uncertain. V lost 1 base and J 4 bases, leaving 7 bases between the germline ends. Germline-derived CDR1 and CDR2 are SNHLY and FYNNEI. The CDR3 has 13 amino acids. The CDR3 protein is CASSEEGGTEAFF. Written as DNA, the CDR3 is TGTGCCAGCAGTGAAGAGGGAGGCACTGAAGCTTTCTTT.

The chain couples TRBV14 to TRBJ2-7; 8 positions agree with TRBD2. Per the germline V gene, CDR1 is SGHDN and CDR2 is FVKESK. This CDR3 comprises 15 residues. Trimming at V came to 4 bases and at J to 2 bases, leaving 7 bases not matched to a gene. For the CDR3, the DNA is TGTGCCAGCAGCCTTAGACTAGCGCGCGCCTACGAGCAGTACTTC. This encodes CASSLRLARAYEQYF.

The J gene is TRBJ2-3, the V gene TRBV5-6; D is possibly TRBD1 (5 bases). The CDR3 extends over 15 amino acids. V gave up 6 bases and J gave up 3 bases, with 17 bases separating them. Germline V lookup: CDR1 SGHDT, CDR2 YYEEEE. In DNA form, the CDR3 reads TGTGCCAGCACCCCCACAGGTCCTGGAACAGATACGCAGTATTTT. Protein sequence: CASTPTGPGTDTQYF.

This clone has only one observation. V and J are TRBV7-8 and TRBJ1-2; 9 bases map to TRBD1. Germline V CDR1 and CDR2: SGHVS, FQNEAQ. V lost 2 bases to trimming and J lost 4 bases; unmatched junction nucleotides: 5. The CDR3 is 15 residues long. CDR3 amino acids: CASSLLGQGTYGYTF. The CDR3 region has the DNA TGTGCCAGCAGCTTACTAGGACAGGGGACCTATGGCTACACCTTC.

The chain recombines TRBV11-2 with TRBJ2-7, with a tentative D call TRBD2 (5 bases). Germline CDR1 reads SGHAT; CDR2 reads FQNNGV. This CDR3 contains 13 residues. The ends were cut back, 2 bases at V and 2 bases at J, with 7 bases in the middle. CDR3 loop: CASSLTRAYEQYF. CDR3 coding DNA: TGTGCCAGCAGCTTAACGAGGGCCTACGAGCAGTACTTC.

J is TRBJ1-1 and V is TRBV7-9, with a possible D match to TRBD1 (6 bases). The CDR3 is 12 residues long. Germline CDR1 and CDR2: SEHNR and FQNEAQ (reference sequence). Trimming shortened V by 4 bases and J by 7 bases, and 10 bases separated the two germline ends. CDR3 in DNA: TGTGCCAGCAGCTCCACAGGGTTTGAAGCTTTCTTT. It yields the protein CASSSTGFEAFF.

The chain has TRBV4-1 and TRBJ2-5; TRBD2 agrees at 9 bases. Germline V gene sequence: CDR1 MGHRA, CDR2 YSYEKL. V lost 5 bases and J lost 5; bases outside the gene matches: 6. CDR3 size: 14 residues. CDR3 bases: TGCGCCAGCAGCTTAGCGGGAGTTCCGGAGACCCAGTACTTC. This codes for CASSLAGVPETQYF.

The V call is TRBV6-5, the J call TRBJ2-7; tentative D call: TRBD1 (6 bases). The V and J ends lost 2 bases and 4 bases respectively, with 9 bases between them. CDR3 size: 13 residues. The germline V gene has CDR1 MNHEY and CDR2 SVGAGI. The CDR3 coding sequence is TGTGCCAGCAGTTACGGGGGCAGGTACGAGCAGTACTTC. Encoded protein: CASSYGGRYEQYF.

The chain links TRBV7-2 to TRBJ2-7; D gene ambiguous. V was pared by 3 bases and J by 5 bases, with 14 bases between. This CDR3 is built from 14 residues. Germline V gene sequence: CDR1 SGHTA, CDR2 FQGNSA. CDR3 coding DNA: TGTGCCAGCAGCTTCAATACCGGTGCCCACGAGCAGTACTTC. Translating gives CASSFNTGAHEQYF.

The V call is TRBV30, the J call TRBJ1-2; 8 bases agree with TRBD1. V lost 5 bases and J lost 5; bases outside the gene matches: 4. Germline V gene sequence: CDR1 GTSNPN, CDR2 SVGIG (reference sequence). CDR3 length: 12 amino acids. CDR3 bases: TGTGCCTGGGATCAGGGGGCTTATGGCTACACCTTC. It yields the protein CAWDQGAYGYTF.

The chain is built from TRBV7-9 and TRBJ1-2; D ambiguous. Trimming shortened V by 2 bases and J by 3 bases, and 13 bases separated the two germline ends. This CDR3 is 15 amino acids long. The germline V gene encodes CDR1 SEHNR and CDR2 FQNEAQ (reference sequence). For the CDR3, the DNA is TGTGCCAGCAGCTTAAGCCTTCGGAGTCACTATGGCTACACCTTC. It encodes CASSLSLRSHYGYTF.

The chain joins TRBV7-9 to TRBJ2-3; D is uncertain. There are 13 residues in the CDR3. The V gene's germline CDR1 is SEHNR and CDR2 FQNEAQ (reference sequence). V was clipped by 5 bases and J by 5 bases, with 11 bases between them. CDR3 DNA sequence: TGTGCCAGCAGCCCTAGTGGTCTAGATACGCAGTATTTT. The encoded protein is CASSPSGLDTQYF.

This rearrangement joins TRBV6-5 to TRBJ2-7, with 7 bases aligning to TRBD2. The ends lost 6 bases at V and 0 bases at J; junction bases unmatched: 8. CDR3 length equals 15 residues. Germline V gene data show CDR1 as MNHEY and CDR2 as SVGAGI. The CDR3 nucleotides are TGTGCCAGCAGGCTTAGCGGGCTGAGCTCCTACGAGCAGTACTTC. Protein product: CASRLSGLSSYEQYF.